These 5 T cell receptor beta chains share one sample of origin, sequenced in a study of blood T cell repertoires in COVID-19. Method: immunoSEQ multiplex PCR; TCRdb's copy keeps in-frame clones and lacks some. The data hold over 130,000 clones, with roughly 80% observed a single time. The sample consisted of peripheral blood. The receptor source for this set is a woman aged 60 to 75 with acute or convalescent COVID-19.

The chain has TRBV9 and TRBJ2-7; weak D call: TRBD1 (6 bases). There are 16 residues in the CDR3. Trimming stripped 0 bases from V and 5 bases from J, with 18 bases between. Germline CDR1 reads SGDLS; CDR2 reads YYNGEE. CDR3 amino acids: CASSVGDGGRVDEQYF. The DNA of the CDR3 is TGTGCCAGCAGCGTAGGAGATGGGGGCCGGGTCGACGAGCAGTACTTC.

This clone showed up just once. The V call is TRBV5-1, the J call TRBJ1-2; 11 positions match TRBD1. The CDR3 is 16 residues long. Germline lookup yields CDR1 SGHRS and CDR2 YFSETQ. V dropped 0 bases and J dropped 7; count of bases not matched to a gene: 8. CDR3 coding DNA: TGCGCCAGCAGCTTGGAAGGACAGGGGGCAACGTTTGGCTACACCTTC. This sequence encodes CASSLEGQGATFGYTF.

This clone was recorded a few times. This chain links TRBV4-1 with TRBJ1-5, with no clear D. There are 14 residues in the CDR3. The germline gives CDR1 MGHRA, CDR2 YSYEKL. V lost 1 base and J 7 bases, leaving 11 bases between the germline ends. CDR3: CASSQGAAGQPQHF. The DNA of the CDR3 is TGCGCCAGCAGCCAAGGGGCCGCGGGGCAGCCCCAGCATTTT.

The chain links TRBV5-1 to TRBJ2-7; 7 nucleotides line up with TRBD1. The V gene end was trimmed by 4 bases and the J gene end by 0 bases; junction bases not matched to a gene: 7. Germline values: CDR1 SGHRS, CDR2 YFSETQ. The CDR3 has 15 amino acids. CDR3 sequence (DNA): TGCGCCAGCAGCGTGGTGGGACAGAGCTCCTACGAGCAGTACTTC. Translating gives CASSVVGQSSYEQYF.

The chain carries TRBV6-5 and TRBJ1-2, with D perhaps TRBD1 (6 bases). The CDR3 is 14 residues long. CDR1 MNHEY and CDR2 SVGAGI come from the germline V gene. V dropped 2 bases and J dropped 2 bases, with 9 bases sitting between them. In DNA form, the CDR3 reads TGTGCCAGCAGTTACCCGGGACAAAACTATGGCTACACCTTC. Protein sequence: CASSYPGQNYGYTF.